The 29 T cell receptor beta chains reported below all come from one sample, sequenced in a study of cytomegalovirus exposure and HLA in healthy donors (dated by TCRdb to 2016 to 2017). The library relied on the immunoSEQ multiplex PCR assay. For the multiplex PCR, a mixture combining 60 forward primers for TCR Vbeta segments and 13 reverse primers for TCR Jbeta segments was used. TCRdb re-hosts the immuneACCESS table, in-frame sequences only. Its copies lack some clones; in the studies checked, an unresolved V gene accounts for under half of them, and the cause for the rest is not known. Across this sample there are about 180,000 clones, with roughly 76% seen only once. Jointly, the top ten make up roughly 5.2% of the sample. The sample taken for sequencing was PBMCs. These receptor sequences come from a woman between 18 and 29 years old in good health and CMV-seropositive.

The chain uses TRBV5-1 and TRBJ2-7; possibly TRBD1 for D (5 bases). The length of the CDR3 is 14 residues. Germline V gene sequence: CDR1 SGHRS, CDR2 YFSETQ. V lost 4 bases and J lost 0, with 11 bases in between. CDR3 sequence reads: CASSGTTDSYEQYF. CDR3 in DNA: TGCGCCAGCAGCGGAACGACAGACTCCTACGAGCAGTACTTC.

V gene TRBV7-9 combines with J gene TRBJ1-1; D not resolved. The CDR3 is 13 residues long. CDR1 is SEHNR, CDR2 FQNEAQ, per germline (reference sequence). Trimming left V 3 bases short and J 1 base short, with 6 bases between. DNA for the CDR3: TGTGCCAGCAGCTTGATAGAGAACACTGAAGCTTTCTTT. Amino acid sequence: CASSLIENTEAFF.

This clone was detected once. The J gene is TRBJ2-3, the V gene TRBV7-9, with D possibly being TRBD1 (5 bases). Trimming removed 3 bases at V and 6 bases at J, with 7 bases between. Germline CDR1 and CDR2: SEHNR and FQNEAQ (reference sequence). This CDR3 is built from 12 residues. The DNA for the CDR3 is TGTGCCAGCAGCTTGGGGCACGATACGCAGTATTTT. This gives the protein CASSLGHDTQYF.

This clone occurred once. The CDR3 DNA reads as TGTGCCAGCAGCCAAATAGCGGGGGGTGGCACAGATACGCAGTATTTT. This gives the protein CASSQIAGGGTDTQYF. V is TRBV4-2 and J is TRBJ2-3; 10 nucleotides match TRBD2. This CDR3 comprises 16 residues. Germline CDR1 and CDR2: LGHNA and YNFKEQ. V lost 2 bases, J lost 1 base, and 3 bases stayed unmatched.

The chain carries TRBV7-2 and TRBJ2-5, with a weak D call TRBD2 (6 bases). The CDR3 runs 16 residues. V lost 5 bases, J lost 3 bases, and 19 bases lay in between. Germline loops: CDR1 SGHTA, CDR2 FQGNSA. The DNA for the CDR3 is TGTGCCAGCAGCCACCCCGGTGGGACTCTAGAAGAGACCCAGTACTTC. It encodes CASSHPGGTLEETQYF.

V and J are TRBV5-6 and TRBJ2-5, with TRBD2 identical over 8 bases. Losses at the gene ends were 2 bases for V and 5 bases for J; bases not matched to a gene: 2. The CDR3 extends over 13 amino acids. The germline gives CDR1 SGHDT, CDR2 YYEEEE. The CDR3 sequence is CASSLGLAETQYF. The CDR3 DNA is TGTGCCAGCAGCTTAGGACTAGCTGAGACCCAGTACTTC. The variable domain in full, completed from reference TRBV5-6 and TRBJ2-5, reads DAGVTQSPTHLIKTRGQQVTLRCSPKSGHDTVSWYQQALGQGPQFIFQYYEEEERQRGNFPDRFSGHQFPNYSSELNVNALLLGDSALYLCASSLGLAETQYFGPGTRLLVL.

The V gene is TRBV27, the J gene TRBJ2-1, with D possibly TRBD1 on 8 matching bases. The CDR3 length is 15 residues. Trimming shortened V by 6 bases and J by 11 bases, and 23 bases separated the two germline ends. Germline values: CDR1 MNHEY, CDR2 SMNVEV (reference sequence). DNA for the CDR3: TGTGCCAGCAGCCCAGACAGGGGAGGGATGTCTAAGCAGTTCTTC. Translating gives CASSPDRGGMSKQFF.

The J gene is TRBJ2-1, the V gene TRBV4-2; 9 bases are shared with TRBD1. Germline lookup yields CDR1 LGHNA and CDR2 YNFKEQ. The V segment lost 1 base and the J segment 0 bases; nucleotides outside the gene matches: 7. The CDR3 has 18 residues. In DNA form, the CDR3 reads TGTGCCAGCAGCCAAGGCGGACAGGGGCTCAGCTCCTACAATGAGCAGTTCTTC. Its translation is CASSQGGQGLSSYNEQFF.

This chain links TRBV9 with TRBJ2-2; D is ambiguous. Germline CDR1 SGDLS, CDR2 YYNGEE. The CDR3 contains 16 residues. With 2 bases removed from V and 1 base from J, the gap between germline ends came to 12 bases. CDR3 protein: CASSVGADQNTGELFF. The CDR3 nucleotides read TGTGCCAGCAGCGTCGGAGCAGATCAGAACACCGGGGAGCTGTTTTTT.

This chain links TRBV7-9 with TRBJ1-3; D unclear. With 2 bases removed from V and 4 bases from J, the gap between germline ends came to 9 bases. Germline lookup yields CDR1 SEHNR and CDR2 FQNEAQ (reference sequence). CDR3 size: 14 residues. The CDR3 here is CASSLPREGNTIYF. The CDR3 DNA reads TGTGCCAGCAGCTTACCTCGGGAAGGAAACACCATATATTTT.

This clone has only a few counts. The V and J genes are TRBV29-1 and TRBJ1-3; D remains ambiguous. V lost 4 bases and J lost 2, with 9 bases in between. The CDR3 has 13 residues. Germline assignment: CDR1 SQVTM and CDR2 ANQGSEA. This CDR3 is CSVVRRTGNTIYF. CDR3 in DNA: TGCAGCGTTGTTCGGCGGACTGGAAACACCATATATTTT.

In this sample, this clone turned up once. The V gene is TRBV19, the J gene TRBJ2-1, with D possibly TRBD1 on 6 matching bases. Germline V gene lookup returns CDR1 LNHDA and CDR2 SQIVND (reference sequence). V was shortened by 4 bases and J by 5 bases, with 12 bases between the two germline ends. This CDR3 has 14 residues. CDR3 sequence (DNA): TGTGCCAGTAGTACCCCGGACAGAAACAATGAGCAGTTCTTC. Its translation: CASSTPDRNNEQFF.

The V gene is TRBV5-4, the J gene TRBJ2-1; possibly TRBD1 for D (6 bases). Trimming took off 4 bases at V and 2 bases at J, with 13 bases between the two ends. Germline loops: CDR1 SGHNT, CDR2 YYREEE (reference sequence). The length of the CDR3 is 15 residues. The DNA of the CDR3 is TGTGCCAGCAGCCCTCAGGGGACAACCTACAATGAGCAGTTCTTC. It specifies CASSPQGTTYNEQFF.

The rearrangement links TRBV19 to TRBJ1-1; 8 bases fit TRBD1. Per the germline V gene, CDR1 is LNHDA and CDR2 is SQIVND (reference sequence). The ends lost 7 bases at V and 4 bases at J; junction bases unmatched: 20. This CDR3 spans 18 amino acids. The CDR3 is CASNGGQGPRASLTEAFF. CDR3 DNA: TGTGCCAGTAACGGCGGACAGGGCCCACGGGCCTCTCTCACTGAAGCTTTCTTT. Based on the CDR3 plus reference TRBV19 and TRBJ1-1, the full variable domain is DGGITQSPKYLFRKEGQNVTLSCEQNLNHDAMYWYRQDPGQGLRLIYYSQIVNDFQKGDIAEGYSVSREKKESFPLTVTSAQKNPTAFYLCASNGGQGPRASLTEAFFGQGTRLTVV.

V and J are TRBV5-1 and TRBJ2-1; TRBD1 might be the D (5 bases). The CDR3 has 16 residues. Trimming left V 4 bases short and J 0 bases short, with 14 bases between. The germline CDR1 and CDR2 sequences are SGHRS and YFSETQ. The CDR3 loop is CASSRAQGRSYNEQFF. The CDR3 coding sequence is TGCGCCAGCAGCCGCGCGCAGGGCCGCTCCTACAATGAGCAGTTCTTC. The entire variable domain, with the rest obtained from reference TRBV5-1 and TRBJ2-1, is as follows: KAGVTQTPRYLIKTRGQQVTLSCSPISGHRSVSWYQQTPGQGLQFLFEYFSETQRNKGNFPGRFSGRQFSNSRSEMNVSTLELGDSALYLCASSRAQGRSYNEQFFGPGTRLTVL.

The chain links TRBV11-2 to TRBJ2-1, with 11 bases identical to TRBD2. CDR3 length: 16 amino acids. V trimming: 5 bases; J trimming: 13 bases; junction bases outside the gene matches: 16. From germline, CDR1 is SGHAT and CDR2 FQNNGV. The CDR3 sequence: CASSQGVAGGPGTQFF. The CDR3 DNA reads TGTGCCAGCAGCCAAGGGGTAGCGGGGGGGCCGGGTACACAGTTCTTC.

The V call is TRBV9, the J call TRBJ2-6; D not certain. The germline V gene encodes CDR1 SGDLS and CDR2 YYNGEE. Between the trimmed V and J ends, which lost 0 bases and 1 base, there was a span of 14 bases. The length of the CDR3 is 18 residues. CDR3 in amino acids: CASSVVEAPESGANVLTF. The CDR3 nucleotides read TGTGCCAGCAGCGTAGTTGAAGCCCCGGAGTCTGGGGCCAACGTCCTGACTTTC.

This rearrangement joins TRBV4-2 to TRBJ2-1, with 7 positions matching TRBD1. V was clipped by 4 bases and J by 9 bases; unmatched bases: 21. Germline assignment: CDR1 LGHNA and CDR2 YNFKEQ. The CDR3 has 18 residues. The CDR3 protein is CASSRVSTGTEKFGEQFF. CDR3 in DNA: TGTGCCAGCAGCCGTGTGTCCACCGGGACAGAGAAATTTGGTGAGCAGTTCTTC.

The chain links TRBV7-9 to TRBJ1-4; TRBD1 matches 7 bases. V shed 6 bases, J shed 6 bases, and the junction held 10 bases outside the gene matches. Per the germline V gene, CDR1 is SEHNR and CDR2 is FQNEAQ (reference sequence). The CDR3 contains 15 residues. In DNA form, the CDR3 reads TGTGCCAGCAGGCCGTCTATCAGGGGGGATGAAAAACTGTTTTTT. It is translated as CASRPSIRGDEKLFF.

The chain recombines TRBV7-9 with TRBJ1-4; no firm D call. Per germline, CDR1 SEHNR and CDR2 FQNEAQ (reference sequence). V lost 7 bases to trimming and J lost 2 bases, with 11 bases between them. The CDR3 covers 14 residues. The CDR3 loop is CASINLGTNEKLFF. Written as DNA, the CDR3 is TGTGCCAGCATCAACCTAGGCACTAATGAAAAACTGTTTTTT. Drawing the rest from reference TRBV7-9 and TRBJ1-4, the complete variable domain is DTGVSQNPRHKITKRGQNVTFRCDPISEHNRLYWYRQTLGQGPEFLTYFQNEAQLEKSRLLSDRFSAERPKGSFSTLEIQRTEQGDSAMYLCASINLGTNEKLFFGSGTQLSVL.

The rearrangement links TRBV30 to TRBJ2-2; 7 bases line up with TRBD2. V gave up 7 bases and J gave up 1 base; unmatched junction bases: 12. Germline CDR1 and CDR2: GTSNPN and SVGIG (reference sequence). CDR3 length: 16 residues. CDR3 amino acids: CAFPGRGGGNTGELFF. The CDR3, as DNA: TGTGCCTTCCCTGGAAGGGGCGGGGGGAACACCGGGGAGCTGTTTTTT.

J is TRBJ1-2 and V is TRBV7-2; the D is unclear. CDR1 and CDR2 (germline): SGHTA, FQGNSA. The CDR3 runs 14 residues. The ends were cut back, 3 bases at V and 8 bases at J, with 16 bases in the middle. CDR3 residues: CASSLTPTSGGYTF. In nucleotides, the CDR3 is TGTGCCAGCAGCTTGACACCGACCTCGGGGGGCTACACCTTC.

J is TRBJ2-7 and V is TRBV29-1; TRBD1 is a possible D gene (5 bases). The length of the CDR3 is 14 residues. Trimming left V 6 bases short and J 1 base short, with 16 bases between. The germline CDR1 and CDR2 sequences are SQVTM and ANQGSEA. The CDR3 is CSVGTGSRSYEQYF. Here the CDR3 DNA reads TGCAGCGTGGGCACAGGTTCTAGGTCCTACGAGCAGTACTTC.

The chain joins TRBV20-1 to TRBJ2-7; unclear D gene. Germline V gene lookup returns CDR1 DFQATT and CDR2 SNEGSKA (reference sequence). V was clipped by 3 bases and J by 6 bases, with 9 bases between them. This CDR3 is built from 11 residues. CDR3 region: CSASRSFEQYF. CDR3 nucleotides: TGCAGTGCTAGTAGGAGTTTCGAGCAGTACTTC.

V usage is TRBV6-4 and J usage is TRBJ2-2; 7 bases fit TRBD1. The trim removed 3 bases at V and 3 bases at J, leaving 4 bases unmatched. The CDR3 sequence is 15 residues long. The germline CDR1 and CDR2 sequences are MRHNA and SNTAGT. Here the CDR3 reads CASSEQGVHTGELFF. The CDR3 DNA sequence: TGTGCCAGCAGTGAGCAGGGGGTTCACACCGGGGAGCTGTTTTTT.

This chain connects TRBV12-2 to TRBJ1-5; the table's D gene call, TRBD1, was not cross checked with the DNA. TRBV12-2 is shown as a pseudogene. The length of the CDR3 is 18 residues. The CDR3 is CASRFPGQGSFSNQPQHF. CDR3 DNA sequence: TGTGCAAGTCGCTTTCCGGGACAGGGGTCTTTTAGCAATCAGCCCCAGCATTTT.

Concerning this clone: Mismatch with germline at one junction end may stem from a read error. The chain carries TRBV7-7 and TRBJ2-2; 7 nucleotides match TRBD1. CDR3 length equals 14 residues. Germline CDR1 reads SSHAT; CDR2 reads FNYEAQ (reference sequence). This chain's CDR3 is CASSRDRVTGELFF. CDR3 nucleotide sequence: TGTGCTAGCAGCCGCGACAGGGTCACCGGGGAGCTGTTTTTT. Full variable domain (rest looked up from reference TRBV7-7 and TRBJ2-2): GAGVSQSPRYKVTKRGQDVTLRCDPISSHATLYWYQQALGQGPEFLTYFNYEAQPDKSGLPSDRFSAERPEGSISTLTIQRTEQRDSAMYRCASSRDRVTGELFFGEGSRLTVL.

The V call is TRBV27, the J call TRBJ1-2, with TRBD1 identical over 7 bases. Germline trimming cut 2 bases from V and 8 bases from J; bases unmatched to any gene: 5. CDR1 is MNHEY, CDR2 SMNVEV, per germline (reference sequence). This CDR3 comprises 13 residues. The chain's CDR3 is CASSLGGGRGYTF. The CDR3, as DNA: TGTGCCAGCAGTTTAGGAGGGGGCCGGGGCTACACCTTC.

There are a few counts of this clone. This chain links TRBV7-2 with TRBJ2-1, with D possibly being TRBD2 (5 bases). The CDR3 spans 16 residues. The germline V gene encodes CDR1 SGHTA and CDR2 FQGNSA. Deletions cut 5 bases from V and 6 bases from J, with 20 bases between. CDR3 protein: CASSTREQLMGNEQFF. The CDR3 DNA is TGTGCCAGCAGCACGAGGGAGCAGCTCATGGGCAATGAGCAGTTCTTC. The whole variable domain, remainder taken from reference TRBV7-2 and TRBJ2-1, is GAGVSQSPSNKVTEKGKDVELRCDPISGHTALYWYRQSLGQGLEFLIYFQGNSAPDKSGLPSDRFSAERTGGSVSTLTIQRTQQEDSAVYLCASSTREQLMGNEQFFGPGTRLTVL.